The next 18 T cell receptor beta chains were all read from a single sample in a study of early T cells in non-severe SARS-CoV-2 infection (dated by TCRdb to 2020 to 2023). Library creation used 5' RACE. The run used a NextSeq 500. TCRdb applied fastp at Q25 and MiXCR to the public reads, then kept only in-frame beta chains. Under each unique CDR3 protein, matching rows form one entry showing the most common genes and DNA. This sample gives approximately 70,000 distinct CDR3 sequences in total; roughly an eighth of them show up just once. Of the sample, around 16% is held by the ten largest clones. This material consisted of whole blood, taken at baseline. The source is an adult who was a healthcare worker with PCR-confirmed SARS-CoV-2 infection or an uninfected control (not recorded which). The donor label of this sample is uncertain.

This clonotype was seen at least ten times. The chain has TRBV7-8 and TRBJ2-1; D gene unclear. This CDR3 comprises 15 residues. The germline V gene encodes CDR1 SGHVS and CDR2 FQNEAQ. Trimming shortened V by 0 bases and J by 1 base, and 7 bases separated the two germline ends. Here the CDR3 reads CASSLATVSYNEQFF. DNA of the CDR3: TGTGCCAGCAGCTTAGCAACTGTTTCCTACAATGAGCAGTTCTTC.

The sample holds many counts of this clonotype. The CDR3: CASSPFGGGDNEQFF. CDR3 in DNA: TGTGCCAGCAGCCCGTTCGGCGGTGGAGACAATGAGCAGTTCTTC. The chain uses TRBV11-2 and TRBJ2-1; the D is unclear. The germline CDR1 and CDR2 sequences are SGHAT and FQNNGV. The V and J ends lost 5 bases and 5 bases respectively, with 16 bases between them. The CDR3 runs to 15 residues.

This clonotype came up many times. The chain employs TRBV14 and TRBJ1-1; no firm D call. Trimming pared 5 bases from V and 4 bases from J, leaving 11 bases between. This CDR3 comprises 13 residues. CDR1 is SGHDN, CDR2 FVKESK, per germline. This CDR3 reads CASSSFEGTEAFF. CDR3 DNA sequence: TGTGCCAGCAGCTCGTTCGAGGGCACTGAAGCTTTCTTT.

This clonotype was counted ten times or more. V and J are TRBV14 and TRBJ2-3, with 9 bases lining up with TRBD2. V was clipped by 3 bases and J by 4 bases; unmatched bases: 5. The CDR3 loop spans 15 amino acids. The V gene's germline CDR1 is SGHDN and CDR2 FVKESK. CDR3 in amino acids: CASSQLAGQADTQYF. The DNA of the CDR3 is TGTGCCAGCAGCCAGCTAGCGGGGCAGGCAGATACGCAGTATTTT.

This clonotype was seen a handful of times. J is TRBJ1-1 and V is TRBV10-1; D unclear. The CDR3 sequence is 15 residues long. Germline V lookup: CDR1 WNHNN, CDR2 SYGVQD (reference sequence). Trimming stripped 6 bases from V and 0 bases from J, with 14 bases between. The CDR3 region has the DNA TGCGCCAGCAGCGCAACGGCAGCGATGAACACTGAAGCTTTCTTT. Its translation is CASSATAAMNTEAFF.

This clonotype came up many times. In DNA form, the CDR3 reads TGCGCCAGCTGCCCCTTTGCTGGCGGATCCTCCTACGAGCAGTACTTC. Protein product: CASCPFAGGSSYEQYF. The chain joins TRBV5-1 to TRBJ2-7, with no clear D. V was clipped by 7 bases and J by 0 bases, with 20 bases between them. Germline V gene sequence: CDR1 SGHRS, CDR2 YFSETQ. This CDR3 region has 16 residues.

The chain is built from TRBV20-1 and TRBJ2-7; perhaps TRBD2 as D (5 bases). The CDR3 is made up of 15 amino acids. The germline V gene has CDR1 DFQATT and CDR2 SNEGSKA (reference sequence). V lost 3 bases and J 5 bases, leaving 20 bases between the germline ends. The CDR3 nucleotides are TGCAGTGCTAGTAGGCCAGAGGGCCTCCGGGACGAGCAGTACTTC. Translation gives CSASRPEGLRDEQYF.

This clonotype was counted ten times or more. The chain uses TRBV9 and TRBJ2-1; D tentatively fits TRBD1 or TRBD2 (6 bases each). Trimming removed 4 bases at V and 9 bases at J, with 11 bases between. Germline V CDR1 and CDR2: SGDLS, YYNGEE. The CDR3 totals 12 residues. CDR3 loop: CASSTEGGEQFF. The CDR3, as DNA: TGTGCCAGCAGCACAGAGGGGGGTGAGCAGTTCTTC.

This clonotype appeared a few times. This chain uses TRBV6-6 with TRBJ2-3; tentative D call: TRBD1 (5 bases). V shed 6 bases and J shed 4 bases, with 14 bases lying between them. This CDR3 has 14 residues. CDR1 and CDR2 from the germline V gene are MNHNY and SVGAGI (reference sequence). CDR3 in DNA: TGTGCCAGCAGCCCCCAGTGGGGCGCAGATACGCAGTATTTT. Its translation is CASSPQWGADTQYF.

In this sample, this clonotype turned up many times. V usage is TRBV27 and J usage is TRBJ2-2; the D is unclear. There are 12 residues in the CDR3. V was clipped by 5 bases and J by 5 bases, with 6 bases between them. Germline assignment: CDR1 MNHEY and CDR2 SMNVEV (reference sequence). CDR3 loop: CASSLNTGELFF. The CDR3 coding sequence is TGTGCCAGCAGTCTCAATACCGGGGAGCTGTTTTTT.

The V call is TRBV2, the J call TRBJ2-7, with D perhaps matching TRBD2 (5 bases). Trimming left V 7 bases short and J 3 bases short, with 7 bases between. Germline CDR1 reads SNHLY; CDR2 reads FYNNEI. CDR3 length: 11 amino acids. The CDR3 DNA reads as TGTGCCAGCATCGAGGGCTACGAGCAGTACTTC. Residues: CASIEGYEQYF. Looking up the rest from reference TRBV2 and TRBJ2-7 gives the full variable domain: EPEVTQTPSHQVTQMGQEVILRCVPISNHLYFYWYRQILGQKVEFLVSFYNNEISEKSEIFDDQFSVERPDGSNFTLKIRSTKLEDSAMYFCASIEGYEQYFGPGTRLTVT.

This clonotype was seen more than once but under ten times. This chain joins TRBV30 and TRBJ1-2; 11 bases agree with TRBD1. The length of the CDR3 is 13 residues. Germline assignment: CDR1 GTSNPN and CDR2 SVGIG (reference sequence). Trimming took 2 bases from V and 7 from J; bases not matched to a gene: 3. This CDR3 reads CAWSPDRGLGYTF. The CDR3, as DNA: TGTGCCTGGAGTCCGGACAGGGGGCTTGGCTACACCTTC.

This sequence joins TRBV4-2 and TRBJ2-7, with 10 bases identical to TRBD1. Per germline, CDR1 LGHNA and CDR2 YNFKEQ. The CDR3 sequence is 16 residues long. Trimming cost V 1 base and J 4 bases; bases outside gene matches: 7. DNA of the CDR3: TGTGCCAGCAGCCAAGTCCCGGGACAGGGGACATACGAGCAGTACTTC. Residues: CASSQVPGQGTYEQYF.

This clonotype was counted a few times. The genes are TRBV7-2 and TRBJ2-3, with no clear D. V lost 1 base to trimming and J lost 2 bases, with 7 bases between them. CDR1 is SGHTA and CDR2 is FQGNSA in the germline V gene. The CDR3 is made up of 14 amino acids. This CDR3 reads CASSLVYSTDTQYF. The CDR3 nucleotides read TGTGCCAGCAGCTTAGTGTATTCCACAGATACGCAGTATTTT.

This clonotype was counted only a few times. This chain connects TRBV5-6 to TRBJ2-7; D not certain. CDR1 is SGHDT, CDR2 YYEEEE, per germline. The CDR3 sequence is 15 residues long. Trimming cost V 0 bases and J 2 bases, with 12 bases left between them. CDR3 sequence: CASSLDRLDTYEQYF. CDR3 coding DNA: TGTGCCAGCAGCTTGGATCGGCTTGACACCTACGAGCAGTACTTC.

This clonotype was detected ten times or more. CDR3 in DNA: TGTGCCAGCAGTTACCTTGAGTACTCCTACGAGCAGTACTTC. Translation: CASSYLEYSYEQYF. The rearrangement uses TRBV6-6 and TRBJ2-7; D gene ambiguous. V dropped 2 bases and J dropped 0 bases, with 8 bases sitting between them. From germline, CDR1 is MNHNY and CDR2 SVGAGI (reference sequence). CDR3 length: 14 amino acids.

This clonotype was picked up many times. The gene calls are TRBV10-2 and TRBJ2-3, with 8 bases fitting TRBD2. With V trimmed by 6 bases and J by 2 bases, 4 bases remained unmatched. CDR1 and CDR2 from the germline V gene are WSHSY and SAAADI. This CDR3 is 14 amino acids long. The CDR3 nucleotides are TGCGCCAGCAGACGGGAGGGCCTCACAGATACGCAGTATTTT. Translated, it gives CASRREGLTDTQYF.

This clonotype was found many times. CDR3 sequence: CASSQDPGGLFAQYF. In nucleotides, the CDR3 is TGTGCCAGCAGCCAAGACCCGGGGGGGCTTTTCGCGCAGTACTTC. This chain links TRBV3-1 with TRBJ2-7; TRBD2 agrees at 8 bases. This CDR3 spans 15 amino acids. V was pared by 0 bases and J by 9 bases, with 10 bases of the junction left unmatched. Germline values: CDR1 LGHDT, CDR2 YNNKEL (reference sequence).